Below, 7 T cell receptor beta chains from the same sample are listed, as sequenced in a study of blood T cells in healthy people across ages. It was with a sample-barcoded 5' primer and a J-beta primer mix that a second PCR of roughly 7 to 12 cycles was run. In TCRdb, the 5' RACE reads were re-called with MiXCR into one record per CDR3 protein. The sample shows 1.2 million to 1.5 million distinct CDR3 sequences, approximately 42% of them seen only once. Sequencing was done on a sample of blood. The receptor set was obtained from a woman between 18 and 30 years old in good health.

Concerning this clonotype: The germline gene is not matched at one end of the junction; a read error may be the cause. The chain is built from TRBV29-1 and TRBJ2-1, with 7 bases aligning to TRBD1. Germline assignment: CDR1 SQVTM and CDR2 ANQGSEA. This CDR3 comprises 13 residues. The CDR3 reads CSVEDDRDNEQFF. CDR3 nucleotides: TGCAGCGTGGAAGATGACAGGGACAATGAGCAGTTCTTC.

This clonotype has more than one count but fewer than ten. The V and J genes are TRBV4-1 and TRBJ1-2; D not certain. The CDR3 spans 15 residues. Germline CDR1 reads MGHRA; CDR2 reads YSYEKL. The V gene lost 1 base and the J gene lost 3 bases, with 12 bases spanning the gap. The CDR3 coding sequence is TGCGCCAGCAGCCAAGGGGAGAAGGATTACTATGGCTACACCTTC. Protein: CASSQGEKDYYGYTF.

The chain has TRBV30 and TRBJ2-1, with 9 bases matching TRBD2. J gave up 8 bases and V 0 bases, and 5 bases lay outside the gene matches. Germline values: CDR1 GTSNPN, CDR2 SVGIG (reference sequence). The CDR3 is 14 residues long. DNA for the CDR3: TGTGCCTGGAGTGTGGGACTAGCTACGGATGAGCAGTTCTTC. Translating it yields CAWSVGLATDEQFF.

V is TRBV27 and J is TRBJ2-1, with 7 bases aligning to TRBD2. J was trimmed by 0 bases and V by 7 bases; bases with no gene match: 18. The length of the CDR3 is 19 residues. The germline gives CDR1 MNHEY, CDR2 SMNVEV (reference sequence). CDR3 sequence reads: CASTLRGVGAGSSYNEQFF. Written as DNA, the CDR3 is TGTGCCAGCACCCTTCGGGGGGTAGGGGCGGGCAGCTCCTACAATGAGCAGTTCTTC.

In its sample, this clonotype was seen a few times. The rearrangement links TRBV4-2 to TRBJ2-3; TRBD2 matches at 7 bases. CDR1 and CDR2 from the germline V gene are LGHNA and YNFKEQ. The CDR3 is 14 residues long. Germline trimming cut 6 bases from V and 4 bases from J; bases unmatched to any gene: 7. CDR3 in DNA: TGTGCCAGCAGGGGGGGGTCTCACCCAGATACGCAGTATTTT. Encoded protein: CASRGGSHPDTQYF.

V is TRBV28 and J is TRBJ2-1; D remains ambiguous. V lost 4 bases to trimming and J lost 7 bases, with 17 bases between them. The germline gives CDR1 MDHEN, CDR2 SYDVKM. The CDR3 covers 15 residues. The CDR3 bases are TGTGCCAGCAGTTCCCCCACCTTAATCCGTAATGAGCAGTTCTTC. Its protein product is CASSSPTLIRNEQFF. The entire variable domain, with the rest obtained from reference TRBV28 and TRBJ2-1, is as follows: DVKVTQSSRYLVKRTGEKVFLECVQDMDHENMFWYRQDPGLGLRLIYFSYDVKMKEKGDIPEGYSVSREKKERFSLILESASTNQTSMYLCASSSPTLIRNEQFFGPGTRLTVL.

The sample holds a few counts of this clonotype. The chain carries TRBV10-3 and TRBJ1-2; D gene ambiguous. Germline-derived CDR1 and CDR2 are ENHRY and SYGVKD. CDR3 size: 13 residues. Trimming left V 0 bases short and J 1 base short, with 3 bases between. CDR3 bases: TGTGCCATCAGTGAGTCATTTAACTATGGCTACACCTTC. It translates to CAISESFNYGYTF.